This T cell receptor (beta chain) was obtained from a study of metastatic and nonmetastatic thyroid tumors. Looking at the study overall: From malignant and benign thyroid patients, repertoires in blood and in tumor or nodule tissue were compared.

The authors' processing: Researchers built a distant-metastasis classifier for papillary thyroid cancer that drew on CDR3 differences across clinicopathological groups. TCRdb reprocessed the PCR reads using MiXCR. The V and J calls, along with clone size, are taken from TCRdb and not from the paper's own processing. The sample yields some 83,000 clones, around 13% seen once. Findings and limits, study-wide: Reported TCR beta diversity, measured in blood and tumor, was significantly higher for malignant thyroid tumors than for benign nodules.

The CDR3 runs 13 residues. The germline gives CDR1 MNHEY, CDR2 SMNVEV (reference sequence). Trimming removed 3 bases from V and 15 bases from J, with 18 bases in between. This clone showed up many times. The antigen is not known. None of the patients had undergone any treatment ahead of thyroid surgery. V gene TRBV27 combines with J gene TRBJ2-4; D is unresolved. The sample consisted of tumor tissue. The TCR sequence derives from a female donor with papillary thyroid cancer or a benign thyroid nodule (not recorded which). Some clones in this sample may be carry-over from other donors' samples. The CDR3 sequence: CASSFRTTSSLYF. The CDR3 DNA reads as TGTGCCAGCAGTTTCCGAACTACCTCCTCTCTGTACTTC.